A selection of T cell receptor beta chains follows, all from one sample in a study of CD8+ T cells in alopecia areata. Data came from immunoSEQ multiplex PCR; TCRdb stores just in-frame clones and leaves some out. This sample carries fewer than 150,000 clones, 56% of them seen once, and the ten largest clones take under 3.5%. Here the sequenced sample was CD4+ T cells sorted from blood, taken at week 24, from a patient treated with tofacitinib. The source of these receptors is a human donor with alopecia areata. CDR3s include the opening cysteine and the closing phenylalanine or tryptophan. The order of the fields is clone size, V gene, D gene, J gene, CDR3 DNA, CDR3 protein. D genes are given only for firm matches. Clone size is shown for a subset of rows, as once, few, many or a class of expanded clone.

>NA|TRBV12-5|NA|TRBJ1-1
TGTGCTAGTGCCCCGAACACTGAAGCTTTCTTT
CASAPNTEAFF
>NA|TRBV5-6|NA|TRBJ2-5
TGTGCCAGCAGTCGGGACACACGAGAGACCCAGTACTTC
CASSRDTRETQYF
>NA|TRBV2|NA|TRBJ2-1
TGTGCCAGCAGTGAAGCGCGGGCTACTCGGCAGTTCTTC
CASSEARATRQFF
>NA|TRBV4-1|NA|TRBJ2-5
TGCGCCAGCAGCCGATGGACCCTACGAGAGACCCAGTACTTC
CASSRWTLRETQYF
>NA|TRBV30|NA|TRBJ1-1
TGTGCCTGGAATCCAGCAGGAGGGACTGAAGCTTTCTTT
CAWNPAGGTEAFF
>NA|TRBV6-1|NA|TRBJ1-5
TGTGCCAGCAGTGAAGCGGGGGGGCAGCCCCAGCATTTT
CASSEAGGQPQHF
>NA|TRBV19|NA|TRBJ2-5
TGTGCCAGTAGTATAGGGTGGCGGCGGCTGCAAGAGACCCAGTACTTC
CASSIGWRRLQETQYF
>NA|TRBV5-4|TRBD2|TRBJ2-4
TGTGCCAGCAGCTCCCAGCGGGGGGGCGAAAAGGAAAACATTCAGTACTTC
CASSSQRGGEKENIQYF
>NA|TRBV10-2|TRBD1|TRBJ2-5
TGCGCCACCAAGGGACAGGGGAAAAAGACCCAGTACTTC
CATKGQGKKTQYF
>NA|TRBV7-8|TRBD2|TRBJ2-5
TGTGCCAGCGGGACTAGCGGGGTTAGGACCCAGTACTTC
CASGTSGVRTQYF
>NA|TRBV30|NA|TRBJ2-6
TGTGCCTGGAGTCGAACTGGGGCCAACGTCCTGACTTTC
CAWSRTGANVLTF
>NA|TRBV27|NA|TRBJ2-7
TGTGCCAGCAGTTTAGGGGACAAGTACGAGCAGTACTTC
CASSLGDKYEQYF
>once|TRBV5-6|TRBD1|TRBJ1-1
TGTGCCAGCAACGACAGGGGGAAGACTGAAGCTTTCTTT
CASNDRGKTEAFF
>few|TRBV18|TRBD2|TRBJ2-4
TGTGCCAGCTCGGCGGGACTAGCGGCCCAGTACTTC
CASSAGLAAQYF
>NA|TRBV5-1|NA|TRBJ2-3
TGCGCCAGCAGCTTCCGGGGGAGCACAGATACGCAGTATTTT
CASSFRGSTDTQYF
>NA|TRBV6-6|NA|TRBJ1-1
TGTGCCAGCAGTTACTCGACGATGAACACTGAAGCTTTCTTT
CASSYSTMNTEAFF
>NA|TRBV7-2|NA|TRBJ1-2
TGTGCCAGCAGCTTAGTAACAGCCCTAAGGTCTAACTATGGCTACACCTTC
CASSLVTALRSNYGYTF
>few|TRBV30|TRBD2|TRBJ2-5
TGTGCCTGGAGTGTATTGTCTAGCGGGGCTTCCGAGACCCAGTACTTC
CAWSVLSSGASETQYF
>NA|TRBV5-8|NA|TRBJ2-1
TGTGCCAGCAGCTTGGCGGCGACCAATGAGCAGTTCTTC
CASSLAATNEQFF
>few|TRBV5-6|NA|TRBJ1-2
TGTGCCAGCAGCTTGGCAGCGGACCCCTGGGGCTACACCTTC
CASSLAADPWGYTF
>NA|TRBV10-1|TRBD1|TRBJ1-1
TGCGCCAGCAGCCTCCTGCGGGCAGGGGGTACTGAAGCTTTCTTT
CASSLLRAGGTEAFF
>few|TRBV6-1|NA|TRBJ1-2
TGTGCCAGCAGTGAAGCCCAGCCGGGGGCTACCTATGGCTACACCTTC
CASSEAQPGATYGYTF
>NA|TRBV5-4|NA|TRBJ1-2
TGTGCCAGCAGCTTGGATGGAGGCCCCTATGGCTACACCTTC
CASSLDGGPYGYTF
>NA|TRBV7-9|TRBD1|TRBJ1-6
TGTGCCAGCACCACATTAGTGGCAGGGGGCGGTTCACCCCTCCACTTT
CASTTLVAGGGSPLHF
>NA|TRBV10-3|TRBD2|TRBJ2-7
TGTGCCATCAGCCCTAGCGGGGGACACGAGCAGTACTTC
CAISPSGGHEQYF
>NA|TRBV5-6|NA|TRBJ2-3
TGTGCCAGCAGCTTCCCCGGGCTTAGCACAGATACGCAGTATTTT
CASSFPGLSTDTQYF
>NA|TRBV4-1|NA|TRBJ1-1
TGCGCCAGCAGCTCGCCAAGGAATAGAGCCGAGGACACTGAAGCTTTCTTT
CASSSPRNRAEDTEAFF
>few|TRBV19|NA|TRBJ1-1
TGTGCCAGTAGTATAGATCACCTAGGGACGGGGAACACTGAAGCTTTCTTT
CASSIDHLGTGNTEAFF
>few|TRBV18|NA|TRBJ1-4
TGTGCCAGCTCACCACCGGGCCGAATCTCAACTAATGAAAAACTGTTTTTT
CASSPPGRISTNEKLFF
>NA|TRBV7-2|TRBD2|TRBJ2-5
TGTGCCAGCAGCCGAACCCGGCCTAGCGGGGGTACTCAAGAGACCCAGTACTTC
CASSRTRPSGGTQETQYF
>few|TRBV4-3|NA|TRBJ1-1
TGCGCCAGCAGCCAACACGTAACAGGGCGGGTAGACACTGAAGCTTTCTTT
CASSQHVTGRVDTEAFF
>NA|TRBV27|NA|TRBJ1-2
TGTGCCAGCGGATTACAAACAGGGAACTATGGCTACACCTTC
CASGLQTGNYGYTF
>NA|TRBV7-9|NA|TRBJ1-1
TGTGCCAGCAATAGAGGGGCCGGAAACACTGAAGCTTTCTTT
CASNRGAGNTEAFF
>NA|TRBV6-6|TRBD1|TRBJ2-3
TGTGCCAGCAGTCCCCGGGACAGCCTTGGCACAGATACGCAGTATTTT
CASSPRDSLGTDTQYF
>NA|TRBV30|NA|TRBJ1-4
TGTGCCTGGAGTTTAGAGGGGGAAAAACTGTTTTTT
CAWSLEGEKLFF
>NA|TRBV27|TRBD1|TRBJ1-5
TGTGCCAGCAGACAGGGGGCGGGGGGCCAGCCCCAGCATTTT
CASRQGAGGQPQHF
>NA|TRBV7-9|TRBD2|TRBJ2-5
TGTGCCAGCAGCCTGGGACTAGCGGGTTACGTGGGGACCCAGTACTTC
CASSLGLAGYVGTQYF
>few|TRBV7-2|NA|TRBJ2-5
TGTGCCAGCAGCCAAGTGCACGACGCGGGGGAGACCCAGTACTTC
CASSQVHDAGETQYF
>once|TRBV18|NA|TRBJ2-3
TGTGCCAGCTCACCCACAGGGTCCTCGGGCACAGATACGCAGTATTTT
CASSPTGSSGTDTQYF
>NA|TRBV9|NA|TRBJ1-2
TGTGCCAGCAGGCCCGAAGGTCTACCGAACTATGGCTACACCTTC
CASRPEGLPNYGYTF
>few|TRBV29-1|NA|TRBJ1-1
TGCAGCGTTCGAGGGACGGAGAACACTGAAGCTTTCTTT
CSVRGTENTEAFF
>once|TRBV29-1|NA|TRBJ1-1
TGCAGCGTTGATCGGGGGGGGAACACTGAAGCTTTCTTT
CSVDRGGNTEAFF
>NA|TRBV7-9|NA|TRBJ2-7
TGTGCCAGCAGCGGTGGAACGGCAAAGGGCGAGCAGTACTTC
CASSGGTAKGEQYF
>few|TRBV7-9|TRBD1|TRBJ1-2
TGTGCCAGCAGCTCGCTGTACGGGACAGGGGGAGCCTATGGCTACACCTTC
CASSSLYGTGGAYGYTF